This T cell receptor beta chain was identified during a study of monozygotic twins with inflammatory bowel disease. Germline CDR1 is SGHDT and CDR2 is YYEEEE. The CDR3 runs 14 residues. Eight separate reactions per sample served to make cDNA. During cDNA synthesis, UMIs that each contained a 6-nucleotide sample barcode were added by means of template switching. Both the TCRalpha cDNA and the TCRbeta cDNA were taken through two nested PCRs, lasting approximately 16 and 10 cycles. TCRdb processed the 5' RACE reads again and assigns one entry to each CDR3 protein, with no DNA. The sample features approximately 420,000 distinct CDR3 sequences, with under 3% in its top ten.

Sequenced material: blood. The chain joins TRBV5-6 to TRBJ1-2. This clonotype originated in a human donor with ulcerative colitis or Crohn's disease, or a healthy co-twin of an affected twin (not recorded which). The CDR3 sequence: CASSVGQSRDGYTF.